These 13 T cell receptor beta chains were sequenced from one sample in a study of blood T cell repertoires in COVID-19. Profiling relied on immunoSEQ multiplex PCR, and the TCRdb table lists in-frame clones only, not all of them. The table lists 100,000 to 110,000 clones, around four fifths of them singletons, with approximately 30% in the top ten. Sample: peripheral blood. Receptors were obtained from an older man with active or convalescent COVID-19.

The V call is TRBV6-5, the J call TRBJ1-3; tentatively, D is TRBD1 (5 bases). CDR1 and CDR2 from the germline V gene are MNHEY and SVGAGI. The CDR3 sequence is 15 residues long. V dropped 11 bases and J dropped 0 bases, with 17 bases sitting between them. For the CDR3, the DNA is TGTGCCCACCAGCTATCCGGGGGCTCTGGAAACACCATATATTTT. Amino acid sequence: CAHQLSGGSGNTIYF.

This clone was recorded only once. J is TRBJ1-4 and V is TRBV28; D remains ambiguous. The germline gives CDR1 MDHEN, CDR2 SYDVKM. Trimming pared 6 bases from V and 8 bases from J, leaving 10 bases between. The CDR3 sequence is 12 residues long. The CDR3 nucleotides read TGTGCCAGCAGGCCGGAGAGGGAAAAACTGTTTTTT. Residues: CASRPEREKLFF.

The V call is TRBV10-3, the J call TRBJ2-2; 8 bases align to TRBD1. The ends lost 4 bases at V and 5 bases at J; junction bases unmatched: 6. CDR1 and CDR2 from the germline V gene are ENHRY and SYGVKD. This CDR3 is built from 15 residues. CDR3 in amino acids: CAISGTGSGTGELFF. CDR3 in DNA: TGTGCCATCAGTGGGACAGGGTCAGGGACCGGGGAGCTGTTTTTT.

The chain couples TRBV5-1 to TRBJ2-1; 8 bases are a match to TRBD1. Germline CDR1 and CDR2: SGHRS and YFSETQ. There are 15 residues in the CDR3. J lost 8 bases, V lost 3 bases, and 10 bases had no gene match. CDR3 sequence reads: CASSWPAGGHDEQFF. Written as DNA, the CDR3 is TGCGCCAGCAGCTGGCCTGCAGGGGGCCACGATGAGCAGTTCTTC.

The chain combines TRBV27 with TRBJ2-7; TRBD1 matches 8 bases. This CDR3 comprises 15 residues. Trimming cost V 5 bases and J 3 bases; bases outside gene matches: 9. Germline V gene lookup returns CDR1 MNHEY and CDR2 SMNVEV (reference sequence). The CDR3 loop reads CASSPRQGLNYEQYF. The CDR3 DNA follows: TGTGCCAGCAGTCCGAGACAGGGGCTAAACTACGAGCAGTACTTC.

This clone was seen a handful of times. The chain carries TRBV12-3 or TRBV12-4 and TRBJ2-1; D is possibly TRBD1 (5 bases). This CDR3 has 12 amino acids. Trimming removed 1 base from V and 15 bases from J, with 13 bases in between. CDR3: CASSLGGFAMFF. The CDR3 DNA reads as TGTGCCAGCAGTTTAGGGGGCTTCGCGATGTTCTTC.

The chain carries TRBV5-5 and TRBJ2-7; 10 bases agree with TRBD1. Germline loops: CDR1 SGHKS, CDR2 YYEKEE (reference sequence). The CDR3 consists of 13 residues. With 7 bases clipped from V and 6 bases from J, the junction kept 7 bases outside the gene matches. In DNA, the CDR3 is TGTGCCAGCGGCGGGACAGGGGCTGTCGAGCAGTACTTC. This sequence encodes CASGGTGAVEQYF.

The V and J genes are TRBV5-4 and TRBJ1-1; maybe TRBD1 (5 bases). Per germline, CDR1 SGHNT and CDR2 YYREEE (reference sequence). The CDR3 has 14 amino acids. Trimming removed 1 base at V and 6 bases at J, with 13 bases between. CDR3 sequence: CASSLQGRVAEAFF. In nucleotides, the CDR3 is TGTGCCAGCAGCTTGCAGGGAAGGGTCGCTGAAGCTTTCTTT.

This clone was seen a few times. The V gene is TRBV5-4, the J gene TRBJ2-1, with TRBD2 matching 8 bases. Losses at the gene ends were 2 bases for V and 8 bases for J; bases not matched to a gene: 12. CDR1 SGHNT and CDR2 YYREEE come from the germline V gene (reference sequence). The CDR3 has 16 amino acids. In nucleotides, the CDR3 is TGTGCCAGCAGCTTAAAGGGAGGCGGGGGGAGGTATGAGCAGTTCTTC. It specifies CASSLKGGGGRYEQFF. Full variable domain (rest looked up from reference TRBV5-4 and TRBJ2-1): ETGVTQSPTHLIKTRGQQVTLRCSSQSGHNTVSWYQQALGQGPQFIFQYYREEENGRGNFPPRFSGLQFPNYSSELNVNALELDDSALYLCASSLKGGGGRYEQFFGPGTRLTVL.

This clone appeared a few times. The rearrangement joins TRBV7-2 to TRBJ2-7, with D possibly TRBD2 on 6 matching bases. CDR3 length: 15 amino acids. The germline CDR1 and CDR2 sequences are SGHTA and FQGNSA. V was clipped by 0 bases and J by 6 bases, with 15 bases between them. The DNA for the CDR3 is TGTGCCAGCAGCTTAGCAAGGACTAACCAGGGCGAGCAGTACTTC. It specifies CASSLARTNQGEQYF.

The chain combines TRBV5-1 with TRBJ1-1; D remains ambiguous. The CDR3 loop spans 14 amino acids. V was shortened by 2 bases and J by 11 bases, with 19 bases between the two germline ends. CDR1 and CDR2 (germline): SGHRS, YFSETQ. CDR3 coding DNA: TGCGCCAGCAGCTTTCAGGCAGGTCGCCTTGACGCTTTCTTT. It codes for CASSFQAGRLDAFF. Looking up the rest from reference TRBV5-1 and TRBJ1-1 gives the full variable domain: KAGVTQTPRYLIKTRGQQVTLSCSPISGHRSVSWYQQTPGQGLQFLFEYFSETQRNKGNFPGRFSGRQFSNSRSEMNVSTLELGDSALYLCASSFQAGRLDAFFGQGTRLTVV.

The table lists this clone with a few counts. This chain links TRBV12-3 or TRBV12-4 with TRBJ1-4; D not certain. The CDR3 runs 13 residues. The V end was cut by 1 base, the J end by 4 bases, with 4 bases between. CDR3 sequence reads: CASSLESNEKLFF. For the CDR3, the DNA is TGTGCCAGCAGTTTAGAGAGTAATGAAAAACTGTTTTTT.

This clone was picked up one time. This chain uses TRBV7-2 with TRBJ1-3; perhaps TRBD1 as D (6 bases). The CDR3 totals 17 residues. Trimming took off 5 bases at V and 4 bases at J, with 21 bases between the two ends. Per germline, CDR1 SGHTA and CDR2 FQGNSA. This CDR3 reads CASSPRGRGGLGNTIYF. The DNA of the CDR3 is TGTGCCAGCAGCCCCAGAGGGAGGGGGGGGTTAGGAAACACCATATATTTT.